This TCR beta chain was recorded in a study of OX40 agonist ivuxolimab in advanced cancers. A history of autoimmune disease or systemic immunosuppression excluded patients. V lost 8 bases and J lost 2; bases outside the gene matches: 7. This CDR3 region has 14 residues. Looked up from germline, CDR1 is MNHEY and CDR2 is SVGAGI. In this sample, this clone turned up once. The method was immunoSEQ multiplex PCR; TCRdb's version includes in-frame clones alone and lacks a portion of them. The sample holds tens of thousands of clones, 94% seen once. The J gene is TRBJ2-7, the V gene TRBV6-5, with 9 positions matching TRBD2. The source is an adult with an advanced solid tumor such as melanoma, head and neck, liver or kidney cancer. This material consisted of CD4+ or CD8+ T cells sorted from blood, taken in a trial of the OX40 agonist ivuxolimab. The CDR3 DNA follows: TGTGCCAGCCGGTCTGGCGGGAGGGCCTACGAGCAGTACTTC. The encoded protein is CASRSGGRAYEQYF.